The T cell receptor (beta chain) described here comes from a study of vaccination effects on CD4 cells after COVID-19. The table came from immunoSEQ multiplex PCR; TCRdb's copy has only in-frame clones and leaves some out. The data contain nearly 30,000 clones, 74% of them singletons. Using viral peptide pools, the ViraFEST assay grew out antigen-specific CD4+ T cells prior to sequencing. Cells that had been cultured for about 10 days were the source of isolated CD4+ T cells. Each person got two doses of an mRNA SARS-CoV-2 vaccine, BNT162b2 or mRNA-1273. In germline, CDR1 is DFQATT, CDR2 SNEGSKA (reference sequence). Trimming took off 3 bases at V and 5 bases at J, with 7 bases between the two ends. CDR3 size: 11 residues. This clone came up once. Its antigen is not known. This CDR3 is also generated by other DNA sequences in the sample.

The specimen was CD4+ T cells from PBMCs cultured with HCoV-OC43 spike peptides, collected after COVID-19 vaccination. The subset denotes: HCoV-OC43 spike overlapping peptide pool stimulation. V usage is TRBV20-1 and J usage is TRBJ1-2; D might be TRBD1 (5 bases). This TCR derives from a human donor who received a COVID-19 vaccine. DNA for the CDR3: TGCAGTGCTAGGGCAGGGTATGGCTACACCTTC. Translated, it gives CSARAGYGYTF.